This T cell receptor beta chain was captured in a study of Graves' ophthalmopathy and Graves' hyperthyroidism. Excluded: other autoimmune disease, uncontrolled infection, pregnancy or lactation. Diagnostic conclusions were grounded in clinical symptoms, serum thyroxine, TRAb, thyroid ultrasound and orbital computed tomography. This clonotype was found many times. The antigen is not known. Amplifying from RNA transcripts, the study obtained TCR beta CDR3 regions. HTBI-primed first-round RT-PCR preceded second-round multiplex PCR. TCRdb called the multiplex PCR reads again in MiXCR, with one record for every CDR3 protein. The table lists some 380,000 distinct CDR3 sequences, about 16% of them singletons. The ends lost 8 bases at V and 6 bases at J; junction bases unmatched: 0. The CDR3 has 12 residues. CDR1 is MNHEY, CDR2 SMNVEV, per germline (reference sequence). Study-wide results and limits: The model's ophthalmopathy progression predictions had roughly 69% sensitivity and over 72% specificity.

The J gene is TRBJ1-6, the V gene TRBV27, with TRBD1 identical over 8 bases. Sequencing was performed on peripheral blood. This clonotype originated in a woman aged 18-29 years with stable Graves' hyperthyroidism. CDR3 residues: CASGQGNSPLHF. The CDR3 bases are TGTGCCAGCGGACAGGGTAATTCACCCCTCCACTTT.